The 8 T cell receptor beta chains reported below all come from one sample, sequenced in a study of blood T cells in healthy people across ages. It was with a sample-barcoded 5' primer and a J-beta primer mix that a second PCR of roughly 7 to 12 cycles was run. Each CDR3 protein gets one entry after TCRdb re-called the 5' RACE reads with MiXCR. The sample records some 880,000 distinct CDR3 sequences, roughly 35% being singletons. Sequenced sample: blood. These receptors came from a man between 18 and 29 years old in good health.

The chain links TRBV28 to TRBJ2-1, with D uncertain. Germline values: CDR1 MDHEN, CDR2 SYDVKM. This CDR3 is 14 amino acids long. V was cut by 6 bases and J by 6 bases, with 15 bases left in between. CDR3 loop: CASSSSGNPNEQFF. The CDR3 DNA reads TGTGCCAGCAGCTCTTCTGGCAACCCCAATGAGCAGTTCTTC.

This clonotype was detected a few times. The chain recombines TRBV7-9 with TRBJ2-7; a weak D match, TRBD2 (7 bases). V lost 5 bases to trimming and J lost 7 bases, with 21 bases between them. In germline, CDR1 is SEHNR, CDR2 FQNEAQ (reference sequence). CDR3 length equals 15 residues. CDR3 bases: TGTGCCAGCAGCCCACTCCGGGGGGCTGGCAATGAGCAGTACTTC. It translates to CASSPLRGAGNEQYF.

The CDR3 is CASSVGQRSGNTIYF. The CDR3 DNA reads as TGTGCCAGCAGCGTGGGACAGCGTTCTGGAAACACCATATATTTT. This chain joins TRBV9 and TRBJ1-3, with 7 bases matching TRBD1. Germline V gene lookup returns CDR1 SGDLS and CDR2 YYNGEE. V was pared by 2 bases and J by 1 base, with 3 bases of the junction left unmatched. This CDR3 has 15 residues.

To note about this clonotype: It is likely a read error, because the conserved phenylalanine at the end of the CDR3 is missing. V and J are TRBV12-5 and TRBJ2-1; D unresolved. V lost 2 bases and J 7 bases, leaving 9 bases between the germline ends. Germline values: CDR1 LGHNT, CDR2 FRNRAP. The CDR3 loop spans 13 amino acids. DNA for the CDR3: TGTGCTAGTGGTTTGTTCGAAAGGAATGAGCAGTTCTTA. Translating it yields CASGLFERNEQFL.

Many counts were recorded for this clonotype. The rearrangement joins TRBV7-2 to TRBJ2-7; D gene uncertain. Germline V gene sequence: CDR1 SGHTA, CDR2 FQGNSA. CDR3 length: 12 residues. Trimming removed 4 bases at V and 2 bases at J, with 6 bases between. The CDR3 loop reads CASSSTTYEQYF. As DNA, the CDR3 is TGTGCCAGCAGCTCAACCACCTACGAGCAGTACTTC.

In its sample, this clonotype was seen a few times. J is TRBJ2-5 and V is TRBV25-1, with 11 bases identical to TRBD1. Per germline, CDR1 MGHDK and CDR2 SYGVNS. V trimming: 3 bases; J trimming: 4 bases; junction bases outside the gene matches: 4. This CDR3 contains 15 residues. The DNA of the CDR3 is TGTGCCAGCAGTGAGCGGACAGGGGGCGCAGAGACCCAGTACTTC. Residues: CASSERTGGAETQYF.

The V and J genes are TRBV20-1 and TRBJ1-2; TRBD1 agrees at 8 bases. Trimming removed 6 bases from V and 4 bases from J; junction bases left unmatched: 10. Germline V gene sequence: CDR1 DFQATT, CDR2 SNEGSKA (reference sequence). There are 14 residues in the CDR3. The CDR3 bases are TGCAGTGCAGCAGGACAGGGCCGTCGCTATGGCTACACCTTC. Protein product: CSAAGQGRRYGYTF.

The chain joins TRBV20-1 to TRBJ1-1, with D possibly being TRBD1 (6 bases). The length of the CDR3 is 11 residues. CDR1 DFQATT and CDR2 SNEGSKA come from the germline V gene (reference sequence). DNA for the CDR3: TGCAGGGGGGCGGGATACACTGAAGCTTTCTTT. It specifies CRGAGYTEAFF.